This is a list of T cell receptor beta chains from one sample in a study of a mutant IDH1 vaccine in newly diagnosed glioma. Using immunoSEQ multiplex PCR, the repertoire was profiled, and TCRdb retains in-frame clones only, with some absent. Of 73,000 or so clones in the sample, approximately 88% were seen once. These TCRs are of unknown antigen specificity. Source: PBMCs, taken from a glioma patient whose treatment included an IDH1 peptide vaccine. Receptors originate from a man between 18 and 35 years old with glioma. CDR3s include the opening cysteine and the closing phenylalanine or tryptophan. The D gene is left open where the match is weak. Size is omitted from some rows. Given values are once, few, many or a class for expanded clones.

CDR3aa,CDR3nt,abundance,d_gene,v_gene,j_gene
CASSISGGRYEQYF,TGTGCCAGTAGTATCTCGGGGGGTCGCTACGAGCAGTACTTC,NA,TRBD2,TRBV19,TRBJ2-7
CASSLSGFFGYTF,TGTGCCAGCAGCCTTTCAGGGTTTTTTGGCTACACCTTC,NA,NA,TRBV28,TRBJ1-2
CASSDDDLQLEAFF,TGTGCCAGCAGTGACGATGACCTACAGTTGGAAGCTTTCTTT,NA,NA,TRBV25-1,TRBJ1-1
CAISSQVAYGYTF,TGTGCCATCAGTAGCCAGGTTGCCTATGGCTACACCTTC,NA,NA,TRBV10-3,TRBJ1-2
CASSIQPGTGGRETQYF,TGTGCCAGCAGCATTCAACCCGGGACAGGGGGCAGGGAGACCCAGTACTTC,NA,TRBD1,TRBV7-8,TRBJ2-5
CASSRTENYGYTF,TGCGCCAGCAGTAGGACAGAAAACTATGGCTACACCTTC,NA,NA,TRBV10-2,TRBJ1-2
CASSLYTDTQYF,TGTGCCAGCAGCCTTTACACAGATACGCAGTATTTT,NA,NA,TRBV4-2,TRBJ2-3
CASSPVGAGGSEKLFF,TGTGCCAGCAGTCCTGTCGGGGCAGGGGGCTCCGAAAAACTGTTTTTT,NA,TRBD1,TRBV4-2,TRBJ1-4
CASSELNGRSEQYF,TGTGCCAGCTCCGAATTAAACGGTCGAAGCGAGCAGTACTTC,NA,NA,TRBV18,TRBJ2-7
CASSPELETQYF,TGCGCCAGCAGCCCAGAATTAGAGACCCAGTACTTC,NA,NA,TRBV5-1,TRBJ2-5
CASRAGPRNEQYF,TGCGCCAGCAGAGCGGGGCCGAGGAACGAGCAGTACTTC,NA,TRBD2,TRBV5-1,TRBJ2-7
CASSLANGGTEAFF,TGTGCCAGCAGCTTGGCCAACGGGGGCACTGAAGCTTTCTTT,NA,NA,TRBV5-6,TRBJ1-1
CASSLWGGTGETQYF,TGTGCCAGCAGCCTTTGGGGCGGGACGGGTGAGACCCAGTACTTC,NA,NA,TRBV9,TRBJ2-5
CASSQATGRGRGYTF,TGCGCCAGCAGCCAAGCGACAGGGCGGGGACGTGGCTACACCTTC,few,TRBD1,TRBV4-1,TRBJ1-2
CASSSLQGNYGYTF,TGTGCCAGTAGCTCATTACAGGGTAACTATGGCTACACCTTC,NA,NA,TRBV19,TRBJ1-2
CASSVGHGAGRDEQYF,TGTGCCAGCAGCGTAGGACATGGCGCAGGGCGGGACGAGCAGTACTTC,NA,NA,TRBV9,TRBJ2-7
CASSLGGGMYGYTF,TGTGCCAGCAGCTTGGGAGGGGGAATGTATGGCTACACCTTC,NA,NA,TRBV5-5,TRBJ1-2
CASSLNRGGSEAFF,TGTGCCAGCAGCTTAAACAGGGGCGGCTCTGAAGCTTTCTTT,NA,TRBD1,TRBV7-9,TRBJ1-1
CASSFRTGSSYNEQFF,TGTGCCAGCAGCTTTCGGACAGGGAGCTCCTACAATGAGCAGTTCTTC,NA,TRBD1,TRBV7-9,TRBJ2-1
CASSLVVQPYEQYF,TGCGCCAGCAGCTTGGTGGTCCAGCCCTACGAGCAGTACTTC,NA,NA,TRBV5-1,TRBJ2-7
CAISGGGGNEKLFF,TGTGCCATCAGCGGGGGAGGGGGCAATGAAAAACTGTTTTTT,NA,TRBD1,TRBV10-3,TRBJ1-4